This T cell receptor beta chain was documented in a study of T-cell reconstitution after alpha-beta-depleted transplantation in children. Unique molecular identifiers were built into the TCRbeta library. In TCRdb, the PCR reads were re-called with MiXCR into one record per CDR3 protein. The table records fewer than 750,000 distinct CDR3 sequences, approximately 22% of them present only once. The V end was cut by 7 bases, the J end by 1 base, with 17 bases between. Germline-derived CDR1 and CDR2 are MNHNS and SASEGT. The CDR3 totals 15 residues. This clonotype was counted a few times. The target antigen is unknown. General study points: The authors attributed T-cell counts and diversity one year after transplant mostly to newly produced T cells. Expanded clones from the graft, numbering several hundred, reportedly supplied alpha-beta T cells about two months after transplant.

Source: PBMCs, mostly from graft donor cells, taken 360 days after TCRalphabeta/CD19-depleted stem cell transplant. The sequence was obtained from a boy less than two years old who had a stem cell transplant for acute myeloid leukemia, so the T cells may come from the graft donor. The V call is TRBV6-1, the J call TRBJ2-7; no clear D gene. CDR3 sequence: CASIDPLSTSYEQYF. CDR3 in DNA: TGTGCCAGCATTGACCCCCTTAGCACTTCCTACGAGCAGTACTTC.